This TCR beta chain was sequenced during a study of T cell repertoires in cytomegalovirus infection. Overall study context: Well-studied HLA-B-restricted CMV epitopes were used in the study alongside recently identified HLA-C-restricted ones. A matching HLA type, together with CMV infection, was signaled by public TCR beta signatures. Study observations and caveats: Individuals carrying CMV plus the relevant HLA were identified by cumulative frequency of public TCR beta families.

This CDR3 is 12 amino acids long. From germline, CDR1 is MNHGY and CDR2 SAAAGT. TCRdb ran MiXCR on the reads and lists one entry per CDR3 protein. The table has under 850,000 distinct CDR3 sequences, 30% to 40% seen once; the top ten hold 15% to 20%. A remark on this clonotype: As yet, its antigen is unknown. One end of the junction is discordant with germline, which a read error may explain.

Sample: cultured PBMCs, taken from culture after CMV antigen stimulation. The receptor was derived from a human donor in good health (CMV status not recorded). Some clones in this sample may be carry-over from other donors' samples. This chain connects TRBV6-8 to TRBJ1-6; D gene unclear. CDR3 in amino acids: CASRDDLSPPHF. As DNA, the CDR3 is TGTGCCAGCAGAGATGATTTATCACCCCCCCACTTT.